The next 18 T cell receptor beta chains were all read from a single sample in a study of blood T cells in healthy people across ages. A second 7 to 11 cycle PCR used barcoded and J-beta primers. TCRdb reanalysed the 5' RACE reads using MiXCR and keeps one entry per CDR3 protein. The sample includes 790,000 or so distinct CDR3 sequences, about 47% of them seen just once. What was sequenced was blood. The receptor source for this set is a man at least 80 years old in good health.

The chain carries TRBV7-8 and TRBJ2-5; D is unresolved. The J call is uncertain, as TRBJ2-7 better fits the DNA end. CDR3 size: 13 residues. The V gene's germline CDR1 is SGHVS and CDR2 FQNEAQ. The CDR3 nucleotides are TGTGCCAGCAGCTTAGAGATCCTAGGCGAGCAGTACTTC. Amino acids: CASSLEILGEQYF.

This clonotype has a handful of counts. A much more abundant neighbour one base away suggests this may be a read error. The rearrangement joins TRBV13 to TRBJ2-7, with unresolved D. Germline V CDR1 and CDR2: PRHDT, FYEKMQ (reference sequence). V dropped 5 bases and J dropped 2 bases, with 13 bases sitting between them. CDR3 length: 14 amino acids. For the CDR3, the DNA is TGTGCCAGCAGCGTAAGGCATACACCCTACGAGCAGTACTTC. It is translated as CASSVRHTPYEQYF.

V is TRBV7-9 and J is TRBJ2-1, with 9 bases aligning to TRBD2. Germline V gene sequence: CDR1 SEHNR, CDR2 FQNEAQ (reference sequence). With 5 bases clipped from V and 8 bases from J, the junction kept 19 bases outside the gene matches. The CDR3 is made up of 18 amino acids. CDR3 sequence reads: CASSKEAGSLAGTHEQFF. The CDR3 nucleotides are TGTGCCAGCAGCAAAGAAGCCGGGAGTCTAGCGGGAACTCATGAGCAGTTCTTC.

The V gene is TRBV12-3 or TRBV12-4, the J gene TRBJ2-2; no definite D call. This CDR3 is built from 15 residues. V lost 1 base to trimming and J lost 1 base, with 7 bases between them. The CDR3 nucleotides are TGTGCCAGCAGTTTAGGGTGGCAGAACACCGGGGAGCTGTTTTTT. Protein product: CASSLGWQNTGELFF.

The chain joins TRBV6-5 to TRBJ1-2; tentatively, D is TRBD1 (6 bases). The CDR3 runs to 14 residues. With 6 bases removed from V and 8 bases from J, the gap between germline ends came to 19 bases. Germline CDR1 MNHEY, CDR2 SVGAGI. DNA of the CDR3: TGTGCCAGCAGACCCTACAGGGTGGGTCGAGGCTACACCTTC. Translation: CASRPYRVGRGYTF.

Of note for this clonotype: This may be a read error, as it is one base from a much larger clone. V usage is TRBV20-1 and J usage is TRBJ2-5; D remains ambiguous. V lost 6 bases to trimming and J lost 5 bases, with 16 bases between them. The CDR3 totals 13 residues. In germline, CDR1 is DFQATT, CDR2 SNEGSKA (reference sequence). The CDR3 sequence: CSARPSLQETQYF. CDR3 nucleotide sequence: TGCAGTGCCAGACCCTCCCTCCAGGAGACCCAGTACTTC.

This clonotype was seen repeatedly, ten times or more. This chain uses TRBV12-3 or TRBV12-4 with TRBJ2-3; 10 bases line up with TRBD2. The CDR3 runs to 16 residues. After removal of 7 bases from V and 4 bases from J, the junction contained 11 bases not matched to a gene. CDR3 nucleotides: TGTGCCAGCACCCTCTGGACTAGCGGTAGAGCAGATACGCAGTATTTT. Translating gives CASTLWTSGRADTQYF.

This clonotype was detected only a few times. One base away lies a much larger clone, so this may be a sequencing read error. The V call is TRBV20-1, the J call TRBJ2-1; 7 nucleotides align to TRBD2. The J call is doubtful: the DNA matches TRBJ2-7 better. Germline assignment: CDR1 DFQATT and CDR2 SNEGSKA (reference sequence). There are 14 residues in the CDR3. CDR3 coding DNA: TGCAGTGCTTCTCAGCGGGGTGACTACAATGAGCAGTACTTC. Translated: CSASQRGDYNEQYF.

With regard to this clonotype: The conserved final phenylalanine or tryptophan is absent from the CDR3, which likely points to a read error. The chain links TRBV6-6 to TRBJ1-2, with D possibly TRBD1 on 5 matching bases. The CDR3 extends over 11 amino acids. Germline CDR1 reads MNHNY; CDR2 reads SVGAGI (reference sequence). The CDR3 bases are TGTGCAAGCAGGGCGAGCTATGGCTACACCTAC. It yields the protein CASRASYGYTY.

The chain is built from TRBV15 and TRBJ2-5, with D hard to call. The V and J ends lost 1 base and 1 base respectively, with 7 bases between them. Per germline, CDR1 LNHNV and CDR2 YYDKDF (reference sequence). The CDR3 spans 14 residues. CDR3 nucleotides: TGTGCCACCAGCAGAGTACAGCTCCAAGAGACCCAGTACTTC. Amino acid sequence: CATSRVQLQETQYF.

The chain couples TRBV28 to TRBJ2-3; 7 bases map to TRBD2. The CDR3 spans 17 residues. Trimming cost V 5 bases and J 1 base; bases outside gene matches: 12. The germline V gene encodes CDR1 MDHEN and CDR2 SYDVKM. CDR3 residues: CASSPPDRGVGTDTQYF. The CDR3 region has the DNA TGTGCCAGCAGTCCGCCGGATCGGGGGGTGGGCACAGATACGCAGTATTTT.

The V call is TRBV2, the J call TRBJ2-1, with D perhaps TRBD1 (6 bases). Trimming shortened V by 8 bases and J by 6 bases, and 14 bases separated the two germline ends. Germline V gene lookup returns CDR1 SNHLY and CDR2 FYNNEI. The CDR3 totals 13 residues. In nucleotides, the CDR3 is TGTGCCAGCCTTACCTCAGGGGCCAATGAGCAGTTCTTC. Translation gives CASLTSGANEQFF.

The V and J genes are TRBV7-8 and TRBJ1-1; D is possibly TRBD1 (5 bases). This CDR3 spans 16 amino acids. With 7 bases removed from V and 0 bases from J, the gap between germline ends came to 18 bases. Germline V gives CDR1 SGHVS, CDR2 FQNEAQ. The CDR3 here is CASTEGFGTVNTEAFF. In DNA, the CDR3 is TGTGCCAGCACCGAGGGATTTGGGACGGTGAACACTGAAGCTTTCTTT.

This clonotype was detected only a few times. The chain combines TRBV19 with TRBJ2-7; a possible D gene is TRBD2 (5 bases). The CDR3 loop spans 13 amino acids. CDR1 LNHDA and CDR2 SQIVND come from the germline V gene (reference sequence). Trimming shortened V by 4 bases and J by 2 bases, and 9 bases separated the two germline ends. The CDR3 nucleotides read TGTGCCAGTAGTACCGGGAATCCCTACGAGCAGTACTTC. This translates into CASSTGNPYEQYF.

This chain connects TRBV7-2 to TRBJ1-2, with 7 bases matching TRBD1. CDR1 is SGHTA, CDR2 FQGNSA, per germline. Losses at the gene ends were 2 bases for V and 7 bases for J; bases not matched to a gene: 4. The CDR3 loop spans 13 amino acids. The CDR3 sequence: CASSLPGQSGYTF. The CDR3 DNA reads TGTGCCAGCAGCTTACCGGGACAGAGTGGCTACACCTTC.

V gene TRBV7-8 combines with J gene TRBJ2-1, with 9 bases lining up with TRBD1. The CDR3 has 16 amino acids. With 2 bases clipped from V and 6 bases from J, the junction kept 8 bases outside the gene matches. From germline, CDR1 is SGHVS and CDR2 FQNEAQ. In nucleotides, the CDR3 is TGTGCCAGCAGCTTATCTCTCGGGACAGGGAGCAATGAGCAGTTCTTC. Protein sequence: CASSLSLGTGSNEQFF.

V gene TRBV10-3 combines with J gene TRBJ1-1; no definite D call. Germline CDR1 and CDR2: ENHRY and SYGVKD. With 4 bases removed from V and 3 bases from J, the gap between germline ends came to 15 bases. The CDR3 has 15 amino acids. CDR3 sequence: CAISGTARRDTEAFF. CDR3 nucleotides: TGTGCCATCAGTGGTACTGCCCGGAGGGACACTGAAGCTTTCTTT.

This rearrangement joins TRBV7-9 to TRBJ2-5; TRBD2 agrees at 9 bases. This CDR3 region has 16 residues. Germline CDR1 and CDR2: SEHNR and FQNEAQ (reference sequence). After removal of 5 bases from V and 2 bases from J, the junction contained 9 bases not matched to a gene. The CDR3 protein is CASSPSVAGDQETQYF. CDR3 sequence (DNA): TGTGCCAGCAGCCCTAGTGTAGCGGGGGATCAAGAGACCCAGTACTTC.